These 10 T cell receptor beta chains were sequenced from one sample in a study of shared clonotypes between healthy human individuals. The protocol was immunoSEQ multiplex PCR, while the TCRdb copy is restricted to in-frame clones and leaves out a portion. The sample shows more than 2 million clones, 93% of them seen only once. The naive CD8 fraction comprised CD45RO-negative cells positively selected for CCR7 and excluded terminally differentiated effector memory CD45RA+ cells. Specimen: naive CD8+ T cells from PBMCs. These receptors originate from a man aged 18 to 30 in good health. Some clones in this sample may be carry-over from other donors' samples.

The V and J genes are TRBV25-1 and TRBJ2-3, with 7 bases that match TRBD2. Germline V lookup: CDR1 MGHDK, CDR2 SYGVNS. The ends lost 8 bases at V and 1 base at J; junction bases unmatched: 12. The CDR3 sequence is 16 residues long. The CDR3 nucleotides read TGTGCCAGCGCCGACTCTGCGGGAGAAGGCACAGATACGCAGTATTTT. This codes for CASADSAGEGTDTQYF. The complete variable domain, with remaining parts taken from reference TRBV25-1 and TRBJ2-3, reads EADIYQTPRYLVIGTGKKITLECSQTMGHDKMYWYQQDPGMELHLIHYSYGVNSTEKGDLSSESTVSRIRTEHFPLTLESARPSHTSQYLCASADSAGEGTDTQYFGPGTRLTVL.

V usage is TRBV27 and J usage is TRBJ2-7; 9 bases are a match to TRBD2. The CDR3 consists of 15 residues. The germline CDR1 and CDR2 sequences are MNHEY and SMNVEV (reference sequence). The V gene end was trimmed by 8 bases and the J gene end by 4 bases; junction bases not matched to a gene: 12. The CDR3 spells CASRMASGTLYEQYF. The CDR3 DNA is TGTGCCAGCCGTATGGCTAGCGGGACCCTTTACGAGCAGTACTTC.

The rearrangement joins TRBV9 to TRBJ1-1; no firm D call. Germline V gene sequence: CDR1 SGDLS, CDR2 YYNGEE. Trimming stripped 4 bases from V and 8 bases from J, with 15 bases between. This CDR3 has 13 amino acids. CDR3 loop: CASSSGPPGEAFF. The CDR3 coding sequence is TGTGCCAGCAGCAGCGGACCACCCGGGGAAGCTTTCTTT.

The genes are TRBV7-8 and TRBJ2-1; 9 nucleotides match TRBD2. The CDR3 runs 15 residues. V shed 3 bases and J 7 bases; nucleotides not matched to a gene: 7. Germline CDR1 SGHVS, CDR2 FQNEAQ. The CDR3 DNA follows: TGTGCCAGCAGCTTCGGCAAGGGACTAGCAAATGAGCAGTTCTTC. It codes for CASSFGKGLANEQFF. The full variable domain, completed using reference TRBV7-8 and TRBJ2-1, is GAGVSQSPRYKVAKRGQDVALRCDPISGHVSLFWYQQALGQGPEFLTYFQNEAQLDKSGLPSDRFFAERPEGSVSTLKIQRTQQEDSAVYLCASSFGKGLANEQFFGPGTRLTVL.

This clone was seen just once. The rearrangement uses TRBV10-2 and TRBJ1-5; D is unresolved. The V end lost 0 bases, the J end lost 0 bases, and 15 bases lay between the germline ends. CDR1 and CDR2 (germline): WSHSY, SAAADI. The CDR3 has 18 residues. CDR3 DNA: TGCGCCAGCAGTGAGTCGAGGCCCAGCCCTTATAGCAATCAGCCCCAGCATTTT. Residues: CASSESRPSPYSNQPQHF.

As regards this clone: The same CDR3 is also encoded by other DNA sequences in this sample. This sequence joins TRBV28 and TRBJ2-7, with 7 bases matching TRBD1. Looked up from germline, CDR1 is MDHEN and CDR2 is SYDVKM. This CDR3 region has 14 residues. The J segment lost 1 base and the V segment lost 5 bases, leaving 5 bases of the junction unmatched. The CDR3 DNA follows: TGTGCCAGCAGTCTGACAGGGAGATCCTACGAGCAGTACTTC. Translation: CASSLTGRSYEQYF.

In its sample, this clone was seen once. This chain links TRBV9 with TRBJ2-6; D remains unclear. This CDR3 comprises 16 residues. V lost 3 bases and J lost 0, with 10 bases in between. Germline CDR1 and CDR2: SGDLS and YYNGEE. In DNA, the CDR3 is TGTGCCAGCAGCGCCGGGTTGTTCTCTGGGGCCAACGTCCTGACTTTC. The encoded protein is CASSAGLFSGANVLTF. Full variable domain (outside the CDR3, taken from reference TRBV9 and TRBJ2-6): DSGVTQTPKHLITATGQRVTLRCSPRSGDLSVYWYQQSLDQGLQFLIQYYNGEERAKGNILERFSAQQFPDLHSELNLSSLELGDSALYFCASSAGLFSGANVLTFGAGSRLTVL.

The chain has TRBV29-1 and TRBJ2-1; D gene ambiguous. The CDR3 sequence is 16 residues long. With 0 bases removed from V and 0 bases from J, the gap between germline ends came to 12 bases. Germline assignment: CDR1 SQVTM and CDR2 ANQGSEA. Here the CDR3 reads CSVEDLMRSSYNEQFF. CDR3 in DNA: TGCAGCGTTGAAGATTTGATGCGGAGCTCCTACAATGAGCAGTTCTTC.

The V call is TRBV19, the J call TRBJ1-5; unclear D gene. Trimming cost V 0 bases and J 0 bases, with 9 bases left between them. Germline lookup yields CDR1 LNHDA and CDR2 SQIVND (reference sequence). This CDR3 is 16 amino acids long. CDR3 nucleotide sequence: TGTGCCAGTAGTATAGATATTGGGAATAGCAATCAGCCCCAGCATTTT. Translated: CASSIDIGNSNQPQHF.

V is TRBV4-1 and J is TRBJ2-7; D may be TRBD1 (5 bases). Trimming left V 4 bases short and J 4 bases short, with 14 bases between. CDR1 MGHRA and CDR2 YSYEKL come from the germline V gene. The CDR3 is 14 residues long. DNA of the CDR3: TGCGCCAGCAGCCTCCGTGACAGAAATTACGAGCAGTACTTC. This gives the protein CASSLRDRNYEQYF.